Below, 5 T cell receptor beta chains from the same sample are listed, as sequenced in a study of blood T cell repertoires in COVID-19. Profiled with immunoSEQ multiplex PCR; TCRdb holds only in-frame clones, not every one. Among approximately 290,000 clones listed, about 89% were seen once. The sequenced sample was peripheral blood. The source is a man aged 25 to 40 with acute or convalescent COVID-19.

This chain joins TRBV24-1 and TRBJ1-4; TRBD1 matches at 7 bases. The CDR3 is 14 residues long. V gave up 4 bases and J gave up 7 bases; unmatched junction bases: 5. Germline V gene sequence: CDR1 KGHDR, CDR2 SFDVKD. The CDR3: CATSEGTVSEKLFF. The CDR3 coding sequence is TGTGCCACCAGTGAGGGGACAGTGAGTGAAAAACTGTTTTTT.

The chain links TRBV6-1 to TRBJ2-3; no firm D call. V was clipped by 10 bases and J by 3 bases, with 5 bases between them. Germline CDR1 MNHNS, CDR2 SASEGT. The CDR3 spans 10 residues. CDR3 amino acids: CATFTDTQYF. Here the CDR3 DNA reads TGTGCCACATTTACAGATACGCAGTATTTT.

The rearrangement uses TRBV4-1 and TRBJ2-2; D is unclear. In germline, CDR1 is MGHRA, CDR2 YSYEKL. CDR3 length: 15 amino acids. V was trimmed by 3 bases and J by 5 bases, leaving 13 bases between them. The CDR3 sequence is CASSHRSLRTGELFF. The DNA of the CDR3 is TGCGCCAGCAGCCATCGGAGTTTGCGGACCGGGGAGCTGTTTTTT.

CDR3 in DNA: TGTGCCGGGGACAGGGGAGGTTCACCCCTCCACTTT. Residues: CAGDRGGSPLHF. The V gene is TRBV30, the J gene TRBJ1-6, with 10 bases that match TRBD1. This CDR3 contains 12 residues. Germline V gene data show CDR1 as GTSNPN and CDR2 as SVGIG (reference sequence). Unmatched junction bases numbered 4, after V lost 8 bases and J lost 9 bases.

The rearrangement links TRBV11-2 to TRBJ2-1, with 12 bases identical to TRBD2. The germline V gene encodes CDR1 SGHAT and CDR2 FQNNGV. The ends lost 5 bases at V and 0 bases at J; junction bases unmatched: 5. The length of the CDR3 is 17 residues. The CDR3 loop is CASSRGLAGSSYNEQFF. The CDR3 DNA reads as TGTGCCAGCAGCCGTGGACTAGCGGGGAGCTCCTACAATGAGCAGTTCTTC.